This T cell receptor beta chain was sequenced in a study of blood T cell repertoires in COVID-19. The overall study: Some COVID-19 samples were acute and others convalescent; all came from the United States, Italy and Spain.

Assignment of participants to cohorts was predicated upon participant-reported clinical history. Donors in Cohort 3 counted as recovered after two negative PCRs, clearance, or symptom resolution. TCRdb's copy holds only in-frame clones and misses some; the assay was immunoSEQ multiplex PCR. Among approximately 440,000 clones listed, roughly 90% were seen once. Germline V gene lookup returns CDR1 SGHDT and CDR2 YYEEEE. V shed 2 bases and J shed 2 bases, with 8 bases lying between them. This CDR3 comprises 13 residues. The sample comprised PBMCs or T cells enriched from blood (not recorded which). The V and J genes are TRBV5-6 and TRBJ2-7, with no clear D. This receptor was identified in a woman aged 18-30 years who had recovered from COVID-19. CDR3 nucleotides: TGTGCCAGCAGCTTTGGCCAAACCTACGAGCAGTACTTC. Translating it yields CASSFGQTYEQYF.